This paragraph covers one T cell receptor (beta chain) sequence. One end of the junction fails to match germline, which may point to a read error. Measured with immunoSEQ multiplex PCR; TCRdb has only the in-frame clones, and not every one. Among roughly 80,000 clones listed, 90% to 95% were seen once. The CDR3 has 13 residues. Germline CDR1 reads PRHDT; CDR2 reads FYEKMQ (reference sequence). The data were obtained in a study of technical replicates of blood from a handful of donors. The material sequenced was T cells isolated from PBMCs. The V call is TRBV13, the J call TRBJ2-1, with TRBD2 matching over 8 bases. This receptor was obtained from a human donor in good health. CDR3 coding DNA: TGTGCCAGCAGCTCAGTTGCCGCGGGAGGCTCAGTCTTC. Translated, it gives CASSSVAAGGSVF.